The 16 T cell receptor beta chains in this list originate from one sample, sequenced in a study of vaccination and CD4 T cells after COVID-19. The treatment is: approximately nine-day PBMC culture with coronavirus spike peptide pools or control peptides (ViraFEST assay). Once obtained from cultured CD4+ T cells, the DNA was sequenced using the Oncomine TCR Beta short-read assay. From the PCR reads, TCRdb called clonotypes with MiXCR, one entry per CDR3 protein. The table records under 7,500 distinct CDR3 sequences, less than 85% of them present only once. Antigen specificity for these receptors is unknown. Sequences were obtained from CD4+ T cells from blood, cultured in vitro. The receptors come from a human donor who had recovered from COVID-19.

The chain carries TRBV18 and TRBJ2-1, with D unresolved. V lost 8 bases, J lost 0 bases, and 8 bases lay in between. Germline values: CDR1 KGHSH, CDR2 LQKENI. The CDR3 runs 13 residues. In nucleotides, the CDR3 is TGTGCCAGCCGATCGGACTCCTACAATGAGCAGTTCTTC. Its protein product is CASRSDSYNEQFF.

The chain recombines TRBV29-1 with TRBJ2-5; 7 bases map to TRBD1. V lost 7 bases, J lost 5 bases, and 7 bases stayed unmatched. The CDR3 runs 12 residues. Per germline, CDR1 SQVTM and CDR2 ANQGSEA. The CDR3 protein is CSDAQGTETQYF. CDR3 bases: TGCAGCGACGCACAGGGGACGGAGACCCAGTACTTC.

This rearrangement joins TRBV27 to TRBJ1-2, with a weak D call TRBD1 (5 bases). V lost 4 bases, J lost 2 bases, and 17 bases lay in between. The CDR3 sequence is 16 residues long. Per the germline V gene, CDR1 is MNHEY and CDR2 is SMNVEV (reference sequence). The CDR3 protein is CASSSRWGGENYGYTF. In nucleotides, the CDR3 is TGTGCCAGCAGTTCAAGATGGGGGGGGGAGAACTATGGCTACACCTTC.

This clonotype is labeled medium-sized. The rearrangement joins TRBV27 to TRBJ1-5, with TRBD1 matching 7 bases. V lost 5 bases and J lost 3; bases outside the gene matches: 7. The germline V gene encodes CDR1 MNHEY and CDR2 SMNVEV (reference sequence). This CDR3 spans 15 amino acids. The CDR3 DNA reads TGTGCCAGCAGTACCCGAGGGGGCTTCAATCAGCCCCAGCATTTT. This gives the protein CASSTRGGFNQPQHF.

V and J are TRBV6-5 and TRBJ1-5; possibly TRBD2 for D (7 bases). With the DNA end fitting TRBJ2-3 better, the J assignment may be wrong. The CDR3 length is 13 residues. From germline, CDR1 is MNHEY and CDR2 SVGAGI. This chain's CDR3 is CASSYEGGGPQYF. The DNA of the CDR3 is TGTGCCAGCAGTTACGAGGGGGGGGGGCCCCAGTATTTT.

This clonotype was seen a few times. The chain has TRBV27 and TRBJ1-5; tentative D call: TRBD1 (6 bases). V dropped 4 bases and J dropped 5 bases, with 9 bases sitting between them. The CDR3 extends over 13 amino acids. Germline values: CDR1 MNHEY, CDR2 SMNVEV (reference sequence). The CDR3 spells CASSSDRHQPQHF. CDR3 bases: TGTGCCAGCAGTTCTGACAGGCATCAGCCCCAGCATTTT.

The genes are TRBV6-4 and TRBJ1-5, with D uncertain. Germline V CDR1 and CDR2: MRHNA, SNTAGT. V was clipped by 0 bases and J by 4 bases, with 10 bases between them. CDR3 length: 15 residues. CDR3 DNA: TGTGCCAGCAGTGACTCCCGGATCTATAATCAGCCCCAGCATTTT. Protein: CASSDSRIYNQPQHF.

CDR3 in amino acids: CASSFPPSGTGELFF. In DNA form, the CDR3 reads TGTGCCAGCAGCTTTCCCCCTAGTGGGACCGGGGAGCTGTTTTTT. V is TRBV7-3 and J is TRBJ2-2; D is ambiguous. Trimming stripped 3 bases from V and 5 bases from J, with 13 bases between. The CDR3 length is 15 residues. Germline CDR1 is SGHTA and CDR2 is FQGTGA.

The chain recombines TRBV6-2 or TRBV6-3 with TRBJ2-5, with 8 bases aligning to TRBD1. This CDR3 contains 14 residues. J lost 5 bases, V lost 5 bases, and 7 bases had no gene match. Looked up from germline, CDR1 is MNHEY and CDR2 is SVGEGT. This CDR3 reads CASSPRTGLETQYF. CDR3 nucleotide sequence: TGTGCCAGCAGTCCCCGGACAGGGTTGGAGACCCAGTACTTC.

The chain employs TRBV20-1 and TRBJ2-5, with a possible D match to TRBD2 (10 bases). Germline CDR1 and CDR2: DFQATT and SNEGSKA (reference sequence). Trimming took 5 bases from V and 5 from J, leaving 33 bases between them. The CDR3 totals 19 residues. The CDR3 region is CSAPGTGRLSSGSGETQYF. The CDR3 DNA follows: TGCAGTGCTCCAGGGACAGGGAGATTGTCTAGCGGGAGTGGGGAGACCCAGTACTTC.

A few counts support this clonotype. The chain uses TRBV10-2 and TRBJ2-5, with D possibly matching TRBD2 (6 bases). Trimming stripped 11 bases from V and 5 bases from J, with 24 bases between. The CDR3 spans 15 residues. Germline CDR1 is WSHSY and CDR2 is SAAADI. This chain's CDR3 is CARHIEWGVGETQYF. The CDR3 DNA reads TGCGCCCGCCACATCGAGTGGGGGGTGGGGGAGACCCAGTACTTC.

The CDR3, as DNA: TGTGCCTGGGGGTGGGGGGCGAATCAGCCCCAGCATTTT. Protein sequence: CAWGWGANQPQHF. J is TRBJ1-5 and V is TRBV30; maybe TRBD1 (6 bases). Trimming left V 5 bases short and J 4 bases short, with 12 bases between. The CDR3 has 13 amino acids. CDR1 is GTSNPN and CDR2 is SVGIG in the germline V gene (reference sequence).

The rearrangement joins TRBV6-1 to TRBJ2-1, with 10 bases identical to TRBD2. V gave up 6 bases and J gave up 4 bases; unmatched junction bases: 6. Germline CDR1 is MNHNS and CDR2 is SASEGT. This CDR3 is built from 15 residues. The CDR3, as DNA: TGTGCCAGCAGACCCGGACTAGCGGCGTACAATGAGCAGTTCTTC. Translation: CASRPGLAAYNEQFF.

This sequence joins TRBV7-6 and TRBJ2-7, with 9 bases that match TRBD1. The CDR3 covers 15 residues. From germline, CDR1 is SGHVS and CDR2 FNYEAQ. V trimming: 5 bases; J trimming: 6 bases; junction bases outside the gene matches: 11. In DNA form, the CDR3 reads TGTGCCAGCAGCATAACCCGGGACAGGGCTGGCGAGCAGTACTTC. The encoded protein is CASSITRDRAGEQYF.

The J gene is TRBJ2-6, the V gene TRBV6-1; D may be TRBD2 (6 bases). The CDR3 has 17 amino acids. The V gene's germline CDR1 is MNHNS and CDR2 SASEGT. The V end lost 5 bases, the J end lost 0 bases, and 14 bases lay between the germline ends. The CDR3 DNA sequence: TGTGCCAGCAGTACCCTCAGCGGGCTCTCTGGGGCCAACGTCCTGACTTTC. Translation: CASSTLSGLSGANVLTF.

This sequence joins TRBV21-1 and TRBJ1-6; the table's D call TRBD1 went unverified against the DNA. TRBV21-1 is a recognized pseudogene. CDR3 length equals 19 residues. CDR3 amino acids: CASSLFQDRKASYNSPLHF. The CDR3 DNA follows: TGTGCCAGCAGCCTGTTTCAGGACAGGAAAGCATCCTATAATTCACCCCTCCACTTT.